This T cell receptor beta chain was documented in a study of blood T cell repertoires in COVID-19. The overall study: From the United States, Italy and Spain came samples of acute and convalescent COVID-19. T cells, B-cell-depleted T cells, or PBMCs supplied cDNA or gDNA.

Categorization into cohorts depended on clinical history that participants reported. Original processing notes: Cell counts per sample came from amplifying reference gene primers. Assay used: immunoSEQ multiplex PCR; TCRdb lists only in-frame clones, some missing. D and trimming come from the DNA, and the V and J calls and clone size come from that table. The sample includes 300,000 to 350,000 clones, nearly 90% seen only once; the top ten take approximately 4.5%. Trimming at V came to 3 bases and at J to 2 bases, leaving 7 bases not matched to a gene. The CDR3 totals 15 residues. Germline V gene lookup returns CDR1 SNHLY and CDR2 FYNNEI.

J is TRBJ2-7 and V is TRBV2; TRBD2 agrees at 7 bases. Sequencing used PBMCs or T cells enriched from blood (not recorded which). The sequence was obtained from a woman under 30 with acute COVID-19. CDR3 loop: CASSEGLPVTYEQYF. The CDR3, as DNA: TGTGCCAGCAGTGAGGGACTACCTGTAACCTACGAGCAGTACTTC.